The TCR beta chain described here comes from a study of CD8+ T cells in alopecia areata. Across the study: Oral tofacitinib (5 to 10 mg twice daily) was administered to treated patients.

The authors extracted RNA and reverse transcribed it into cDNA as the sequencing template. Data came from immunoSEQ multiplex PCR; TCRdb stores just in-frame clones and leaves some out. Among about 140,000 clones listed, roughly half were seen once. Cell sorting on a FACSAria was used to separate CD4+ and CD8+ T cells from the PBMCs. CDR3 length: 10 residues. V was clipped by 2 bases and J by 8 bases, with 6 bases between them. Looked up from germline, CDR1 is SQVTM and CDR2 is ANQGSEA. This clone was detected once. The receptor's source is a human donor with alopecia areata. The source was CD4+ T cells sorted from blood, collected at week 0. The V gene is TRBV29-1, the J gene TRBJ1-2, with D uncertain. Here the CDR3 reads CSVERGGYTF. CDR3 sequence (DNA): TGCAGCGTTGAACGTGGAGGCTACACCTTC.